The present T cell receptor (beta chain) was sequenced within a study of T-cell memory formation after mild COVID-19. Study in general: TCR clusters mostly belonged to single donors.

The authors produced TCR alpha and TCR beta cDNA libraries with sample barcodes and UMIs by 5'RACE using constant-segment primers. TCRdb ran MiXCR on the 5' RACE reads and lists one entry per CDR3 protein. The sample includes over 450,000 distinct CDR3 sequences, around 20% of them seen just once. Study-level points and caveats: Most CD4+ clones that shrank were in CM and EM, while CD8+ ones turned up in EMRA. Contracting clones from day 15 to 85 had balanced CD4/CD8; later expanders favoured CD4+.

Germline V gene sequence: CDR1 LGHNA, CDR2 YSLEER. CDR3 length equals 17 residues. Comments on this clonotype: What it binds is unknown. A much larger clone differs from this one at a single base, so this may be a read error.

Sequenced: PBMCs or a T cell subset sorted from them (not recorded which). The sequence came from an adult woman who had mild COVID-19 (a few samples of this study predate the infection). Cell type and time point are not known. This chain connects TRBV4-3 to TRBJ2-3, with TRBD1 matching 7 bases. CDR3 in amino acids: CASSPSKLGGRTDTKYF. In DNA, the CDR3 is TGCGCCAGCAGCCCGTCTAAACTAGGGGGCCGCACAGATACGAAGTATTTT.